This T cell receptor beta chain came from a study of cytomegalovirus exposure and HLA in healthy donors. Study-level information: One earlier analysis, a look at 180 million or so T cells, found more than 100 million unique TCR beta sequences. Study-wide points: A later analysis linked 15,000 to 20,000 TCR beta sequences to HLA alleles at 0.05 false discovery rate. For most TCR beta V segments, an earlier analysis put the productive rate at about 90% or about 30% of the time. Many donors shared some public TCRs, even though most TCR sequences were rare.

The PCR contained 60 Vbeta and 13 Jbeta primers. Generated by immunoSEQ multiplex PCR, the TCRdb table keeps only in-frame clones and is missing some. The data contain roughly 100,000 clones, approximately 77% of them singletons. Comment on this clone: Its antigen is not known.

CDR1 and CDR2 from the germline V gene are GTSNPN and SVGIG (reference sequence). Unmatched junction bases numbered 4, after V lost 0 bases and J lost 4 bases. CDR3 length: 15 amino acids. The sequenced material came from PBMCs. The receptor comes from a female donor in good health and CMV-seronegative. The chain links TRBV30 to TRBJ2-2; 8 bases agree with TRBD2. The DNA of the CDR3 is TGTGCCTGGAGTGTACGGGAGGGGTCCACCGGGGAGCTGTTTTTT. Translating gives CAWSVREGSTGELFF.